This record looks at one T cell receptor (beta chain) sequence and its context. A much larger clonotype is one base distant, so this may be a read error. The CDR3 covers 12 residues. CDR1 is SEHNR and CDR2 is FQNEAQ in the germline V gene (reference sequence). These data are taken from a study of CD8 T cells in ankylosing spondylitis. TCRdb re-analysed the 5' RACE reads in MiXCR, keeping a single row per CDR3 protein. This sample has just under 95,000 distinct CDR3 sequences; about 9% occur once, and the top ten carry under 6%. The genes are TRBV7-9 and TRBJ2-7; tentatively, D is TRBD1 (5 bases). Sequenced: blood, either unsorted or a sorted T cell fraction (not recorded which). This TCR came from a male donor with ankylosing spondylitis or in good health (not recorded which). The CDR3 spells CASSATAYEQNF. In nucleotides, the CDR3 is TGTGCCAGCAGCGCGACAGCCTACGAGCAGAACTTC. The whole variable domain, filled in from reference TRBV7-9 and TRBJ2-7, reads DTGVSQNPRHKITKRGQNVTFRCDPISEHNRLYWYRQTLGQGPEFLTYFQNEAQLEKSRLLSDRFSAERPKGSFSTLEIQRTEQGDSAMYLCASSATAYEQNFGPGTRLTVT.